These T cell receptor beta chains were read from a single sample in a study of blood T cell repertoires in COVID-19. Clones were sequenced by immunoSEQ multiplex PCR, and TCRdb holds only the in-frame ones, with some missing. Seen here are approximately 41,000 clones, about nine tenths observed once, and the top ten hold roughly 9.3%. Input material: peripheral blood. All receptors come from a woman older than 75 with active COVID-19. Both conserved end residues are part of each CDR3. Fields, in order: J gene, D gene, V gene, clone size, CDR3 protein, CDR3 DNA. A D gene is named only where the DNA matches it firmly. The size of a clone is reported for some rows only, either as once, few or many, or as a class for expanded clones.

>TRBJ1-3|TRBD1|TRBV2|-
CASSRQGAIGSGNTIYF
TGTGCCAGCAGCCGACAGGGGGCAATTGGCTCTGGAAACACCATATATTTT
>TRBJ2-1|TRBD1|TRBV19|-
CASSVTRDRGSFF
TGTGCCAGTAGTGTCACCCGGGACAGGGGGTCTTTCTTC
>TRBJ2-5|-|TRBV27|-
CASRSLRGGHQETQYF
TGTGCCAGCAGATCCCTTCGCGGGGGCCACCAAGAGACCCAGTACTTC
>TRBJ2-7|TRBD2|TRBV30|-
CAQWGGGAHEQYF
TGTGCCCAATGGGGCGGGGGGGCCCACGAGCAGTACTTC
>TRBJ2-1|TRBD1|TRBV29-1|few
CSVKLPGQGAGEQFF
TGCAGCGTTAAACTCCCGGGACAGGGGGCGGGTGAGCAGTTCTTC
>TRBJ2-5|TRBD1|TRBV3-1/TRBV3-2|-
CASSQDRTGDETQYF
TGTGCCAGCAGCCAAGACCGGACAGGGGATGAGACCCAGTACTTC
>TRBJ2-3|-|TRBV20-1|-
CSASPPGRDTQYF
TGCAGTGCTAGTCCCCCGGGAAGAGATACGCAGTATTTT
>TRBJ1-6|-|TRBV14|-
CASSQGRGNSPLHF
TGTGCCAGCAGCCAAGGGCGGGGTAATTCACCCCTCCACTTT
>TRBJ1-1|-|TRBV6-6|-
CASGGGTEAFF
TGTGCCAGCGGGGGGGGCACTGAAGCTTTCTTT
>TRBJ1-5|-|TRBV3-1/TRBV3-2|-
CASSQQLRGLNQPQHF
TGTGCCAGCAGCCAACAACTCAGGGGCCTCAATCAGCCCCAGCATTTT
>TRBJ2-1|TRBD2|TRBV5-1|-
CASSWGRGGPAGEQFF
TGCGCCAGCAGCTGGGGGCGCGGGGGGCCGGCGGGAGAGCAGTTCTTC
>TRBJ1-6|TRBD1|TRBV2|once
CASSEDRGFSPLHF
TGTGCCAGCAGTGAGGACAGGGGTTTTTCACCCCTCCACTTT
>TRBJ1-2|-|TRBV9|-
CASSVGPTPSYGYTF
TGTGCCAGCAGCGTAGGCCCAACACCCTCCTATGGCTACACCTTC
>TRBJ1-1|TRBD1|TRBV19|-
CASSPTGTVYTEAFF
TGTGCCAGTAGTCCCACCGGGACAGTCTACACTGAAGCTTTCTTT
>TRBJ1-1|TRBD1|TRBV5-1|-
CASSDRGNTEAFF
TGCGCCAGCAGCGACAGGGGGAACACTGAAGCTTTCTTT
>TRBJ2-2|TRBD2|TRBV7-9|-
CASRRRGTSLTGELFF
TGTGCCAGCAGACGCCGGGGGACTAGCCTCACCGGGGAGCTGTTTTTT
>TRBJ2-5|-|TRBV18|-
CASSPGHGQETQYF
TGTGCCAGCTCACCGGGACACGGCCAAGAGACCCAGTACTTC
>TRBJ2-3|-|TRBV6-6|-
CASSYQGRPTDTQYF
TGTGCCAGCAGTTACCAGGGCAGACCCACAGATACGCAGTATTTT
>TRBJ2-3|TRBD2|TRBV9|-
CASSVATTSGGTDTQYF
TGTGCCAGCAGCGTCGCGACAACTAGCGGGGGCACAGATACGCAGTATTTT
>TRBJ2-1|-|TRBV10-3|-
CAISGRGIGPSYNEQFF
TGTGCCATCAGTGGGCGAGGTATAGGCCCCTCCTACAATGAGCAGTTCTTC
>TRBJ1-1|TRBD1|TRBV7-2|-
CASSQRTGGYTEAFF
TGTGCCAGCAGCCAAAGGACAGGGGGGTACACTGAAGCTTTCTTT
>TRBJ2-1|TRBD1|TRBV3-1/TRBV3-2|-
CASSQSTGGYRVQFF
TGTGCCAGCAGCCAATCCACAGGGGGCTATCGGGTGCAGTTCTTC
>TRBJ1-4|-|TRBV2|few
CASSGLTANEKLFF
TGTGCCAGCAGTGGACTCACGGCTAATGAAAAACTGTTTTTT
>TRBJ1-1|-|TRBV18|-
CASSSTSSEAFF
TGTGCCAGCTCATCGACATCGTCTGAAGCTTTCTTT
>TRBJ2-7|-|TRBV27|-
CASSLAPVRTYEQYF
TGTGCCAGCAGTTTAGCTCCAGTCCGAACCTACGAGCAGTACTTC
>TRBJ2-7|-|TRBV9|-
CASSVAAGPAYEQYF
TGTGCCAGCAGCGTAGCGGCAGGTCCGGCCTACGAGCAGTACTTC
>TRBJ1-1|TRBD1|TRBV4-1|few
CASSQAATGETEAFF
TGCGCCAGCAGCCAAGCCGCCACAGGGGAAACTGAAGCTTTCTTT